The rows below give T cell receptor beta chains drawn from one sample of a study of T cells after yellow fever vaccination. TCRdb fed the 5' RACE reads into MiXCR, producing one record per CDR3 protein. The sample includes a few hundred thousand distinct CDR3 sequences, 3.5% to 4.5% seen only once; the top ten take about 24%. This material consisted of PBMCs, taken 5 days after the yellow fever booster vaccination. These receptors were collected from a man in his late teens or twenties who received the YFV17D yellow fever vaccine. Each CDR3 is given with its conserved first and last residue. Fields, in order: J gene, CDR3 length, D gene, clone size, V gene, CDR3 protein, CDR3 DNA. A D gene is named only where the DNA matches it firmly. The size of a clone is reported for some rows only, either as once, few or many, or as a class for expanded clones.

TRBJ1-5 | 15 | TRBD1 | NA | TRBV20-1 | CSARETDRGYQPQHF | TGCAGTGCTAGAGAGACGGACAGGGGTTATCAGCCCCAGCATTTT
TRBJ2-2 | 14 | NA | NA | TRBV5-4 | CASSLGFVTGELFF | TGTGCCAGCAGCTTGGGCTTTGTCACCGGGGAGCTGTTTTTT
TRBJ1-2 | 15 | TRBD1 | NA | TRBV16 | CASSQSMDRGYGYTF | TGTGCCAGCAGCCAATCGATGGACAGGGGCTATGGCTACACCTTC
TRBJ2-3 | 18 | TRBD1 | few | TRBV20-1 | CSARPREGAGYSTDTQYF | TGCAGTGCTAGACCGCGAGAGGGGGCTGGTTATAGCACAGATACGCAGTATTTT
TRBJ2-5 | 13 | NA | many | TRBV9 | CASSVGREETQYF | TGTGCCAGCAGCGTAGGACGGGAAGAGACCCAGTACTTC
TRBJ2-1 | 14 | NA | NA | TRBV5-8 | CAGQRGSHYNEQFF | TGTGCCGGGCAACGGGGATCTCACTACAATGAGCAGTTCTTC
TRBJ2-3 | 14 | NA | few | TRBV12-3/TRBV12-4 | CASSQQGGADTQYF | TGTGCCAGCAGCCAACAAGGGGGGGCAGATACGCAGTATTTT
TRBJ2-3 | 16 | TRBD1 | many | TRBV20-1 | CSASTPGQGVLDTQYF | TGCAGTGCTTCCACCCCGGGACAGGGGGTTTTGGATACGCAGTATTTT
TRBJ1-1 | 15 | NA | NA | TRBV18 | CASSPPGSANTEAFF | TGTGCCAGCTCACCACCGGGGTCGGCAAACACTGAAGCTTTCTTT
TRBJ2-1 | 15 | NA | few | TRBV19 | CASRPLGSSYNEQFF | TGTGCCAGTCGACCACTAGGGAGCTCCTACAATGAGCAGTTCTTC
TRBJ2-1 | 14 | TRBD1 | many | TRBV10-3 | CAIRGDSIYNEQFF | TGTGCCATCAGGGGGGACAGTATATACAATGAGCAGTTCTTC
TRBJ2-1 | 12 | NA | many | TRBV7-9 | CATQIGGNEQFF | TGTGCCACCCAGATAGGGGGCAATGAGCAGTTCTTC
TRBJ1-5 | 16 | NA | many | TRBV3-1 | CASSQEGGGINQPQHF | TGTGCCAGCAGCCAAGAGGGGGGAGGGATCAATCAGCCCCAGCATTTT
TRBJ1-5 | 13 | NA | NA | TRBV7-2 | CASSLELNQPQHF | TGTGCCAGCAGCTTAGAGCTAAATCAGCCCCAGCATTTT
TRBJ1-2 | 14 | NA | few | TRBV15 | CATSRESGNYGYTF | TGTGCCACCAGCAGAGAGTCGGGGAACTATGGCTACACCTTC
TRBJ2-3 | 14 | NA | many | TRBV5-1 | CASSGAPGTDTQYF | TGCGCCAGCAGTGGGGCGCCGGGCACAGATACGCAGTATTTT